The entry that follows covers one T cell receptor beta chain sequence. What it binds is unknown. The data derive from a study of cytomegalovirus exposure and HLA in healthy donors. Overall study results and limits: Analyzed later, association rates of TCRs varied across HLA loci, with DRB1 most and HLA-C fewest.

Researchers ran the PCR with 60 Vbeta and 13 Jbeta primers. Measured with immunoSEQ multiplex PCR; TCRdb has only the in-frame clones, and not every one. The repertoire has about 160,000 clones, roughly four fifths of them found once; the top ten carry approximately 2%. This CDR3 has 15 amino acids. With V trimmed by 4 bases and J by 7 bases, 11 bases remained unmatched. Germline CDR1 and CDR2: LNHDA and SQIVND (reference sequence). Sequencing was performed on PBMCs. V gene TRBV19 combines with J gene TRBJ1-2; 8 bases are shared with TRBD1. The sequence came from a woman aged 18-29 years in good health and CMV-seronegative. As DNA, the CDR3 is TGTGCCAGTAGTACGCCGCAGGGGGCGTATGGTGGCTACACCTTC. The encoded protein is CASSTPQGAYGGYTF.